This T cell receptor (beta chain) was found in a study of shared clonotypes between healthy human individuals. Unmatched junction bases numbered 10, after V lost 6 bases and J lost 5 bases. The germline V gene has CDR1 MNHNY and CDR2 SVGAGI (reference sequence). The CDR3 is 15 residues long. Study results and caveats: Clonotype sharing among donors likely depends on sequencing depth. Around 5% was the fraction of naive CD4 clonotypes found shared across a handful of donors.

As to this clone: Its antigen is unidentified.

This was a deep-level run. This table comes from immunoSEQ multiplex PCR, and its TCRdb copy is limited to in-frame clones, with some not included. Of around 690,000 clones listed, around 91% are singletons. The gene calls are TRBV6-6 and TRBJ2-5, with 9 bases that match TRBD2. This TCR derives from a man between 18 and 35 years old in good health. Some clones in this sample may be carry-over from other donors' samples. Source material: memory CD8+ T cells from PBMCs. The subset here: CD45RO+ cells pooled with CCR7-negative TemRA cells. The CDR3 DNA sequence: TGTGCCAGCAGGCCTATTAGCGGGAGTTACGAGACCCAGTACTTC. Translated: CASRPISGSYETQYF.